A selection of T cell receptor beta chains follows, all from one sample in a study of T cell clusters in autoimmune cytopenias. TCRdb reprocessed the multiplex PCR reads; each CDR3 protein has one entry and no DNA is given. Recorded for this sample: over 500 distinct CDR3 sequences. These data also formed part of another study, on T cell repertoires in aging, cancer and after chemotherapy.

The specimen was peripheral blood. The receptors here all came from a human donor with chronic lymphocytic leukemia. CDR3s include the opening cysteine and the closing phenylalanine or tryptophan. Expanded clones are given a class, and other clones once, few, many or no size at all.

len: 15
j_gene: TRBJ2-1
abundance: -
v_gene: TRBV19
CDR3aa: CASRPGTGVYNEQFF

len: 14
j_gene: TRBJ1-2
abundance: -
v_gene: TRBV7-2
CDR3aa: CASTQGGSLYGYTF

len: 16
j_gene: TRBJ2-1
abundance: -
v_gene: TRBV19
CDR3aa: CASSPRVGLAFNEQFF

len: 16
j_gene: TRBJ2-5
abundance: large
v_gene: TRBV27
CDR3aa: CASSLLGSGGQETQYF

len: 15
j_gene: TRBJ2-7
abundance: -
v_gene: TRBV5-5
CDR3aa: CASSLGVRAGYEQYF

len: 14
j_gene: TRBJ2-3
abundance: large
v_gene: TRBV5-6
CDR3aa: CASSAGTSTDTQYF

len: 13
j_gene: TRBJ2-7
abundance: medium-sized
v_gene: TRBV5-1
CDR3aa: CASSSTLTYEQYF

len: 17
j_gene: TRBJ2-5
abundance: large
v_gene: TRBV12-3/TRBV12-4
CDR3aa: CASRPPRGLDEAETQYF

len: 13
j_gene: TRBJ2-3
abundance: large
v_gene: TRBV11-2
CDR3aa: CASSRGSTDTQYF

len: 17
j_gene: TRBJ2-3
abundance: -
v_gene: TRBV9
CDR3aa: CASSVVGLAGGRDTQYF

len: 15
j_gene: TRBJ2-7
abundance: large
v_gene: TRBV6-1
CDR3aa: CASRVPGRNIYEQYF

len: 16
j_gene: TRBJ2-3
abundance: large
v_gene: TRBV14
CDR3aa: CASSHARQGNTDTQYF

len: 16
j_gene: TRBJ2-7
abundance: medium-sized
v_gene: TRBV7-9
CDR3aa: CASSLAPPLPDHEQYF

len: 16
j_gene: TRBJ2-1
abundance: medium-sized
v_gene: TRBV25-1
CDR3aa: CASSVAASWSYNEQFF

len: 13
j_gene: TRBJ2-5
abundance: medium-sized
v_gene: TRBV5-1
CDR3aa: CASSSFRGETQYF

len: 16
j_gene: TRBJ1-1
abundance: medium-sized
v_gene: TRBV5-1
CDR3aa: CASSPGQVRSDTEAFF

len: 18
j_gene: TRBJ2-1
abundance: -
v_gene: TRBV6-5
CDR3aa: CASSYPQISGASDEEQFF

len: 16
j_gene: TRBJ2-5
abundance: -
v_gene: TRBV19
CDR3aa: CASKSSGGAGQETQYF

len: 14
j_gene: TRBJ1-5
abundance: large
v_gene: TRBV19
CDR3aa: CASTFQGVNQPQHF

len: 16
j_gene: TRBJ1-2
abundance: -
v_gene: TRBV13
CDR3aa: CASSLVPGQGIEGYTF

len: 13
j_gene: TRBJ2-3
abundance: -
v_gene: TRBV29-1
CDR3aa: CSVDGGLTDTQYF

len: 14
j_gene: TRBJ2-5
abundance: hyperexpanded
v_gene: TRBV11-1
CDR3aa: CASSLTYKSETQYF

len: 18
j_gene: TRBJ1-5
abundance: -
v_gene: TRBV18
CDR3aa: CASSPSSGTGYSNQPQHF

len: 15
j_gene: TRBJ1-3
abundance: large
v_gene: TRBV20-1
CDR3aa: CSARGRTDSGNTIYF

len: 17
j_gene: TRBJ2-3
abundance: medium-sized
v_gene: TRBV23-1
CDR3aa: CASSQSLPSYFTDTQYF

len: 14
j_gene: TRBJ2-3
abundance: -
v_gene: TRBV7-9
CDR3aa: CASSSGLVTDTQYF

len: 14
j_gene: TRBJ2-3
abundance: -
v_gene: TRBV11-2
CDR3aa: CASSLGGSTDTQYF

len: 15
j_gene: TRBJ2-3
abundance: large
v_gene: TRBV6-4
CDR3aa: CASSRATGSTDTQYF

len: 15
j_gene: TRBJ1-6
abundance: -
v_gene: TRBV21-1
CDR3aa: CASSKLEQGAVHLHF

len: 22
j_gene: TRBJ1-3
abundance: -
v_gene: TRBV10-1
CDR3aa: CASSESKGVGQIPQTSGNTIYF

len: 12
j_gene: TRBJ2-5
abundance: -
v_gene: TRBV10-3
CDR3aa: CAIRTGGPLQYF

len: 11
j_gene: TRBJ2-1
abundance: hyperexpanded
v_gene: TRBV30
CDR3aa: CAVDDGNEQFF

len: 12
j_gene: TRBJ2-7
abundance: medium-sized
v_gene: TRBV6-2/TRBV6-3
CDR3aa: CASSAGTYEQYF

len: 13
j_gene: TRBJ2-7
abundance: -
v_gene: TRBV6-6
CDR3aa: CASSSVDTYEQYF

len: 15
j_gene: TRBJ2-1
abundance: -
v_gene: TRBV19
CDR3aa: CASSKTGGDYNEQFF

len: 15
j_gene: TRBJ1-5
abundance: -
v_gene: TRBV19
CDR3aa: CASRSGQGVNQPQHF

len: 14
j_gene: TRBJ2-2
abundance: medium-sized
v_gene: TRBV10-1
CDR3aa: CASSGTGLTGELFF

len: 17
j_gene: TRBJ2-1
abundance: -
v_gene: TRBV27
CDR3aa: CASSLSAQGGGYNEQFF

len: 14
j_gene: TRBJ1-1
abundance: medium-sized
v_gene: TRBV18
CDR3aa: CASSRRRDISEAFF

len: 16
j_gene: TRBJ1-5
abundance: -
v_gene: TRBV23-1
CDR3aa: CASSQYRGRFRQPQHF

len: 15
j_gene: TRBJ2-3
abundance: -
v_gene: TRBV29-1
CDR3aa: CSVIPGQGAADTQYF

len: 15
j_gene: TRBJ2-5
abundance: medium-sized
v_gene: TRBV20-1
CDR3aa: CSASEDSYTQETQYF

len: 14
j_gene: TRBJ2-1
abundance: -
v_gene: TRBV11-1
CDR3aa: CASSLGGGNNEQFF

len: 13
j_gene: TRBJ1-2
abundance: -
v_gene: TRBV9
CDR3aa: CASSAREGYGYTF

len: 13
j_gene: TRBJ2-1
abundance: large
v_gene: TRBV6-2/TRBV6-3
CDR3aa: CASSFSFGTQQFF

len: 15
j_gene: TRBJ2-1
abundance: hyperexpanded
v_gene: TRBV29-1
CDR3aa: CSVIPGQGAGHEQFF

len: 13
j_gene: TRBJ1-2
abundance: medium-sized
v_gene: TRBV5-1
CDR3aa: CASSSGQVYGYTF

len: 14
j_gene: TRBJ2-5
abundance: large
v_gene: TRBV6-5
CDR3aa: CASSYVQRGPLQYF

len: 15
j_gene: TRBJ2-5
abundance: -
v_gene: TRBV6-5
CDR3aa: CASCSVAGEGETQYF

len: 16
j_gene: TRBJ2-7
abundance: large
v_gene: TRBV10-3
CDR3aa: CAISPLVSAPSYEQYF

len: 13
j_gene: TRBJ2-7
abundance: medium-sized
v_gene: TRBV5-1
CDR3aa: CASSWTGDYEQYF